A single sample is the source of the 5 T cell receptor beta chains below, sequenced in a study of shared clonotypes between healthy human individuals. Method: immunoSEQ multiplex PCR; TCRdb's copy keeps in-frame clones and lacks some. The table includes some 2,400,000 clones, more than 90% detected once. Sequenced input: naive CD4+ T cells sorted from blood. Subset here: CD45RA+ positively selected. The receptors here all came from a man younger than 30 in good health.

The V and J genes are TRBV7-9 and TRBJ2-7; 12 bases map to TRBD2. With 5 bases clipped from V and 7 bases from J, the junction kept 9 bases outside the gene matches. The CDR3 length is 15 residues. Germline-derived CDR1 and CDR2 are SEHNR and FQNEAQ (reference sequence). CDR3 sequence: CASSRRLAGVYEQYF. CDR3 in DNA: TGTGCCAGCAGCCGACGACTAGCGGGAGTGTATGAGCAGTACTTC. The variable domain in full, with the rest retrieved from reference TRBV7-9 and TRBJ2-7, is DTGVSQNPRHKITKRGQNVTFRCDPISEHNRLYWYRQTLGQGPEFLTYFQNEAQLEKSRLLSDRFSAERPKGSFSTLEIQRTEQGDSAMYLCASSRRLAGVYEQYFGPGTRLTVT.

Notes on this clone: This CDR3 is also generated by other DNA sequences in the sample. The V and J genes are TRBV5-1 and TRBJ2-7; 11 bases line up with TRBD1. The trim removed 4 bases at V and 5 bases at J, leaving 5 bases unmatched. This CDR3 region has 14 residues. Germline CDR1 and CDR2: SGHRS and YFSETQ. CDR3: CASSPGQGAHEQYF. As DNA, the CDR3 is TGCGCCAGCAGCCCCGGACAGGGGGCACACGAGCAGTACTTC.

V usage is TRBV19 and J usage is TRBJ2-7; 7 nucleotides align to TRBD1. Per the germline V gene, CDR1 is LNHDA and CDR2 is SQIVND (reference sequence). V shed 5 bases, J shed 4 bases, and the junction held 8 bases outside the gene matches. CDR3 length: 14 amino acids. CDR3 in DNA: TGTGCCAGTAGTCCCGGACAGGTACGATACGAGCAGTACTTC. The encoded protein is CASSPGQVRYEQYF.

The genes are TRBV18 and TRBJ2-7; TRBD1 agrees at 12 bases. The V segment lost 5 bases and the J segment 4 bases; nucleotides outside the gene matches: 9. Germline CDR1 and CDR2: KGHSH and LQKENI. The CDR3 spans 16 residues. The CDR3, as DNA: TGTGCCAGCTCATCGTACGGGACAGGGGGCGCTTACGAGCAGTACTTC. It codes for CASSSYGTGGAYEQYF.

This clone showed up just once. In nucleotides, the CDR3 is TGTGCCAGCGGTGAGGGAGGGTTCGCCTACAATGAGCAGTTCTTC. This translates into CASGEGGFAYNEQFF. The chain is built from TRBV11-3 and TRBJ2-1; 7 bases fit TRBD2. This CDR3 region has 15 residues. Germline loops: CDR1 SGHNT, CDR2 YENEEA. V gave up 8 bases and J gave up 2 bases; unmatched junction bases: 9. Filled out from reference TRBV11-3 and TRBJ2-1, the complete variable domain reads EAGVVQSPRYKIIEKKQPVAFWCNPISGHNTLYWYLQNLGQGPELLIRYENEEAVDDSQLPKDRFSAERLKGVDSTLKIQPAELGDSAVYLCASGEGGFAYNEQFFGPGTRLTVL.